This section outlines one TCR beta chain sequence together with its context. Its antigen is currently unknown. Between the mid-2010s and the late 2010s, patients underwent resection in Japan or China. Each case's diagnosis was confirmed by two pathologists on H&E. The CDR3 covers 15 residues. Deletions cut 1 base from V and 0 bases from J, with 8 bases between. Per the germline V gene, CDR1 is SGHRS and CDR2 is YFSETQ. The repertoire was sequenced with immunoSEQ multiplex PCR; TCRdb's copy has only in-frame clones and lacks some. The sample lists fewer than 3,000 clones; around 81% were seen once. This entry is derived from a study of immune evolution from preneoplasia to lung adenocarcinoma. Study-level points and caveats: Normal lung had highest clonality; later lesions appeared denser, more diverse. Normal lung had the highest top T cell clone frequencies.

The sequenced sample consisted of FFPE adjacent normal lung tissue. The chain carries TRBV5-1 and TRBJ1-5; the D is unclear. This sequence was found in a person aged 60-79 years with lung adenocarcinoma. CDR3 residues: CASSLSGDSNQPQHF. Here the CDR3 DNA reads TGCGCCAGCAGCTTGTCCGGAGATAGCAATCAGCCCCAGCATTTT.